What follows is one TCR beta chain and its context. Its antigen is as yet unknown. These data originate in a study of T cell responses to AZD1222 COVID-19 vaccine. Sequencing was performed with immunoSEQ multiplex PCR; in TCRdb, only in-frame clones are kept and a portion is missing. The sample includes around 210,000 clones, about 94% seen only once; the top ten take approximately 1.5%. The CDR3 consists of 19 residues. Trimming pared 3 bases from V and 1 base from J, leaving 22 bases between. The germline V gene encodes CDR1 MDHEN and CDR2 SYDVKM. General study points: Within unmutated variant regions lay the reported targets of nearly half of spike-specific TCRs.

Source: peripheral blood, taken 28 days after the second dose of the MenACWY control vaccine. The chain links TRBV28 to TRBJ1-5; D gene ambiguous. The clonotype was recovered from an adult who received the MenACWY meningococcal vaccine as a control. Written as DNA, the CDR3 is TGTGCCAGCAGTTTCAAGTGGAGGAGGTCCGGGTTAAGCAATCAGCCCCAGCATTTT. Translated, it gives CASSFKWRRSGLSNQPQHF.